This TCR beta chain appears in the sequencing data of a study of technical replicates of blood from several donors. This table comes from immunoSEQ multiplex PCR, and its TCRdb copy is limited to in-frame clones, with some not included. The table records about 15,000 clones, about 89% of them present only once. After removal of 1 base from V and 9 bases from J, the junction contained 7 bases not matched to a gene. Germline loops: CDR1 MDHEN, CDR2 SYDVKM. The CDR3 contains 15 residues. The V gene is TRBV28, the J gene TRBJ2-1; TRBD1 aligns across 9 bases. This TCR was sampled from a human donor in good health. The material sequenced was PBMCs. The CDR3 DNA is TGTGCCAGCAGTTTATATCGGGACAGGGCTTTTGAGCAGTTCTTC. It translates to CASSLYRDRAFEQFF.